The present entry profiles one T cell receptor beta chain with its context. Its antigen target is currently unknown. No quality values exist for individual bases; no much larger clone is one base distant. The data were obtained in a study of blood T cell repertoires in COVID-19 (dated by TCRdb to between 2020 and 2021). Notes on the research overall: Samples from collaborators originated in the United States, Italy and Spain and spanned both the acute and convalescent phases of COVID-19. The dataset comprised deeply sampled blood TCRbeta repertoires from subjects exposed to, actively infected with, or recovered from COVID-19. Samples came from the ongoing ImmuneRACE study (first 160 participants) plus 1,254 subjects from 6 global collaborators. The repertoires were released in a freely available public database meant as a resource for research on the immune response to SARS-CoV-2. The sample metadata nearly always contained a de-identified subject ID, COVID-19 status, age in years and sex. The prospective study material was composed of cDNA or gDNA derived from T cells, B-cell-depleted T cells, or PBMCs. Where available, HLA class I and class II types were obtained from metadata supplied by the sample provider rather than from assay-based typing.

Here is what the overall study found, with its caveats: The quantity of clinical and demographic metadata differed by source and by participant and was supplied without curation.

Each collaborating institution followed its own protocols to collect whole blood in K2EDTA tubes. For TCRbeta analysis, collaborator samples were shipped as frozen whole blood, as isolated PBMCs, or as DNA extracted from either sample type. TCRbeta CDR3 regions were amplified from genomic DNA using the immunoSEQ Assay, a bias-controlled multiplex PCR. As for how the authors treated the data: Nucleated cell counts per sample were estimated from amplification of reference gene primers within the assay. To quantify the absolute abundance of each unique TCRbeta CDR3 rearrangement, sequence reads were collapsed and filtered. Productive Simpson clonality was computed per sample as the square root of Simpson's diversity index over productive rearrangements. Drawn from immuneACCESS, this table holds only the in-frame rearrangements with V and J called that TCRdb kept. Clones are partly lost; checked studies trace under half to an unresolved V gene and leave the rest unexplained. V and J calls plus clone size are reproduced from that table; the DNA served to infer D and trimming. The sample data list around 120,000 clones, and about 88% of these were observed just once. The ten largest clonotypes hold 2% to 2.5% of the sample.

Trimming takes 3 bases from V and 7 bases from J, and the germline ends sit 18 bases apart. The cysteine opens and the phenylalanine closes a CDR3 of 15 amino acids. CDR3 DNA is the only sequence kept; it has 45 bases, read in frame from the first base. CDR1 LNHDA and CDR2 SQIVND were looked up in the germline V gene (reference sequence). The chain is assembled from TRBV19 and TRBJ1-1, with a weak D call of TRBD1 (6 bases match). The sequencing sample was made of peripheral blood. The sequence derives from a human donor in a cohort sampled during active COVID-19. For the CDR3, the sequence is CASSISTQGFSEAFF. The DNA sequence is TGTGCCAGTAGTATCAGTACACAGGGCTTTAGTGAAGCTTTCTTT.